What follows is one TCR beta chain and its context. This record belongs to a study of blood T cell repertoires in COVID-19. Study-wide context: Collection of acute and convalescent COVID-19 samples took place in the United States, Italy and Spain. The cDNA or gDNA used as material had been derived from T cells, B-cell-depleted T cells, or PBMCs.

Methods used by the authors: Nucleated cell number was recorded as an estimate derived from reference gene primer amplification. This table comes from immunoSEQ multiplex PCR, and its TCRdb copy is limited to in-frame clones, with some not included. The V and J calls and clone size are taken from that table; D and trimming were inferred from the DNA. This table has fewer than 130,000 clones, 70% to 80% appearing once. Deletions cut 3 bases from V and 4 bases from J, with 6 bases between. This CDR3 has 12 residues. This sequence originates from an older woman with acute or convalescent COVID-19. The chain couples TRBV12-3 or TRBV12-4 to TRBJ1-2; unclear D gene. Specimen: peripheral blood. The CDR3: CASSFVSYGYTF. In nucleotides, the CDR3 is TGTGCCAGCAGTTTTGTCAGCTATGGCTACACCTTC.